This T cell receptor beta chain comes out of a study of CD8 T cells in ankylosing spondylitis. Study-wide points: Disease-linked clones were found to be CD8+ and relatively rare in peripheral blood. The authors reported significant enrichment of disease-linked clones in matched ankylosing spondylitis synovial fluid.

Preparation of TCR beta libraries was done by quantitative 5'-RACE with molecular barcodes. TCRdb used MiXCR to reprocess the 5' RACE reads, holding one entry per CDR3 protein. In the table there are more than 150,000 distinct CDR3 sequences, roughly 12% of which are singletons. As concerns this clonotype: Its antigen is unidentified.

CDR3 length: 18 residues. V lost 1 base to trimming and J lost 2 bases; unmatched junction nucleotides: 12. Germline CDR1 is MNHEY and CDR2 is SMNVEV (reference sequence). The chain has TRBV27 and TRBJ1-1, with 8 bases fitting TRBD1. The specimen was blood, either unsorted or a sorted T cell fraction (not recorded which). The source is a male donor with ankylosing spondylitis or in good health (not recorded which). Here the CDR3 DNA reads TGTGCCAGCAGTTTATTCTCGTTGACAGGGGCCATTAACACTGAAGCTTTCTTT. It yields the protein CASSLFSLTGAINTEAFF.